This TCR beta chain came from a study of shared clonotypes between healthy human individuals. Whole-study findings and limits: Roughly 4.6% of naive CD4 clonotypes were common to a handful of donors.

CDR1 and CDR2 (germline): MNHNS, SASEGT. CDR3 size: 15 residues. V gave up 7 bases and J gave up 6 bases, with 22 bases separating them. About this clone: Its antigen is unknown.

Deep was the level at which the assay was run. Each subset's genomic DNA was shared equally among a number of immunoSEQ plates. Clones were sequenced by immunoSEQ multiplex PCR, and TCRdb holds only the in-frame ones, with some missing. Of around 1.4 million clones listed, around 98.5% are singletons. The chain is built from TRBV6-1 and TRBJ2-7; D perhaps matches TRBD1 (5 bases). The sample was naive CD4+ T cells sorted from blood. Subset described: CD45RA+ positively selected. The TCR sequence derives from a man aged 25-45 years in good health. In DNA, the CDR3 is TGTGCCAGCACCGAAGGGGCAGGGCGAAGAGGCGAGCAGTACTTC. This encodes CASTEGAGRRGEQYF.